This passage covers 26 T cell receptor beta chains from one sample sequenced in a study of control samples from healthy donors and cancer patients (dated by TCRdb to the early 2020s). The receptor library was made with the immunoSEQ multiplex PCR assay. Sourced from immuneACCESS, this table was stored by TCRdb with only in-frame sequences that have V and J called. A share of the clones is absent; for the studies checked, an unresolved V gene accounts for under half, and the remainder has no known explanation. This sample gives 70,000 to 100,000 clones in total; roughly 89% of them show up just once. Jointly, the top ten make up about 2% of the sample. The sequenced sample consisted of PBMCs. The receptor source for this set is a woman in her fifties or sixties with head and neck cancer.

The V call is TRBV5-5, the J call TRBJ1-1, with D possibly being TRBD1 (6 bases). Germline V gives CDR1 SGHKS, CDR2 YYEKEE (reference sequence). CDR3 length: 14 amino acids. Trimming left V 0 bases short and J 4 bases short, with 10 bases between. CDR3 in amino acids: CASSLVGRGTEAFF. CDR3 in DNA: TGTGCCAGCAGCTTGGTGGGCAGGGGCACTGAAGCTTTCTTT.

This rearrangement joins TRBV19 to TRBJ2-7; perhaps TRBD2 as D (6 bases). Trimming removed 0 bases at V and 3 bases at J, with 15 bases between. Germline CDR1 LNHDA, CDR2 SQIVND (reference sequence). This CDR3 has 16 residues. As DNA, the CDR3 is TGTGCCAGTAGTATAGACTCTACCGGGACTTACTACGAGCAGTACTTC. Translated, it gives CASSIDSTGTYYEQYF.

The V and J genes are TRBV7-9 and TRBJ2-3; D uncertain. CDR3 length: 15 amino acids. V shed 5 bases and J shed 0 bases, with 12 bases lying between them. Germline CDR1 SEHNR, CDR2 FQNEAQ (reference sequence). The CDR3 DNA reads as TGTGCCAGCAGCCTACTTCAAATTAGCACAGATACGCAGTATTTT. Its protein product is CASSLLQISTDTQYF.

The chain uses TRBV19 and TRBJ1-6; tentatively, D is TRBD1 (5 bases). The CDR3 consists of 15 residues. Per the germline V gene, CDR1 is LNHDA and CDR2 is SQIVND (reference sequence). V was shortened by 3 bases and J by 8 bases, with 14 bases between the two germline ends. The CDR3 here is CASSIGGGFYSPLHF. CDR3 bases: TGTGCCAGTAGTATCGGTGGGGGGTTCTATTCACCCCTCCACTTT.

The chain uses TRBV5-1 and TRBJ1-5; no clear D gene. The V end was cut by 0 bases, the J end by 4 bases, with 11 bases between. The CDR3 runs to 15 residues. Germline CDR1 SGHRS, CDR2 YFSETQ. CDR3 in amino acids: CASSLDGQLNQPQHF. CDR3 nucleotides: TGCGCCAGCAGCTTGGATGGCCAGCTTAATCAGCCCCAGCATTTT. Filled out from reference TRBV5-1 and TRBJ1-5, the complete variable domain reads KAGVTQTPRYLIKTRGQQVTLSCSPISGHRSVSWYQQTPGQGLQFLFEYFSETQRNKGNFPGRFSGRQFSNSRSEMNVSTLELGDSALYLCASSLDGQLNQPQHFGDGTRLSIL.

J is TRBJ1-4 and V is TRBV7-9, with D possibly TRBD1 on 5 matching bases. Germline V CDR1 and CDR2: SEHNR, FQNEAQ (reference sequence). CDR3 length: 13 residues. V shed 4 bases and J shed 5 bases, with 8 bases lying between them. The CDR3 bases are TGTGCCAGCAGCTGGGACGAGAATGAAAAACTGTTTTTT. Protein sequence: CASSWDENEKLFF.

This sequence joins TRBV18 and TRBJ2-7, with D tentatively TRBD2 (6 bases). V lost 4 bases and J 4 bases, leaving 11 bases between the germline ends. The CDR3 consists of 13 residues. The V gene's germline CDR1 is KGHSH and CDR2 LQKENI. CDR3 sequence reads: CASSLGTSYEQYF. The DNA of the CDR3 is TGTGCCAGCTCACTGGGGACTTCGTACGAGCAGTACTTC.

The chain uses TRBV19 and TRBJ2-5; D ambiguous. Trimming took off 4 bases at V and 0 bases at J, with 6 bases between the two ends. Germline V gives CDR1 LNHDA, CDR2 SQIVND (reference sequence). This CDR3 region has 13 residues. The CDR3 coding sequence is TGTGCCAGTAGTAGCGGAAACCAAGAGACCCAGTACTTC. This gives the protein CASSSGNQETQYF.

The CDR3 here is CASSTTVDTEAFF. The CDR3 coding sequence is TGTGCCAGTAGTACTACGGTAGACACTGAAGCTTTCTTT. This rearrangement joins TRBV19 to TRBJ1-1; D gene unclear. Germline V CDR1 and CDR2: LNHDA, SQIVND (reference sequence). V was shortened by 4 bases and J by 3 bases, with 9 bases between the two germline ends. CDR3 length: 13 residues.

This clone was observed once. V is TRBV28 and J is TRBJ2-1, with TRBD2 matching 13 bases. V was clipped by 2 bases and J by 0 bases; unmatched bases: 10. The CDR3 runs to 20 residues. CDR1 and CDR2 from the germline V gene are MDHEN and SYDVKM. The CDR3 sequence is CASSLDGLAGDYSSYNEQFF. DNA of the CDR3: TGTGCCAGCAGTTTAGATGGACTAGCGGGAGATTATTCCTCCTACAATGAGCAGTTCTTC.

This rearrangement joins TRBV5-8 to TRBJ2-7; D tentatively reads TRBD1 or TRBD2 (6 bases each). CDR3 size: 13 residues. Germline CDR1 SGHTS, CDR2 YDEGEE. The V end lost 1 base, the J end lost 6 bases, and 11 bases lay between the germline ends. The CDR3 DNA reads TGTGCCAGCAGCTTGAGGGGGGCTCTCGAGCAGTACTTC. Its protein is CASSLRGALEQYF.

The CDR3 is CAWSVSGVGEKLFF. The CDR3 nucleotides read TGTGCCTGGAGTGTGTCCGGGGTAGGAGAAAAACTGTTTTTT. This rearrangement joins TRBV30 to TRBJ1-4; no firm D call. CDR3 size: 14 residues. Trimming removed 0 bases from V and 8 bases from J, with 13 bases in between. The germline V gene encodes CDR1 GTSNPN and CDR2 SVGIG (reference sequence).

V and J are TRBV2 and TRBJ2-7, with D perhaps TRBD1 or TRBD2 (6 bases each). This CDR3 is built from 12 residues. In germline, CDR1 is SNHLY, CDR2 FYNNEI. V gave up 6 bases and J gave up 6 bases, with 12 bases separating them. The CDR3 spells CASSGTLAEQYF. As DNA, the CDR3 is TGTGCCAGCAGCGGGACACTAGCCGAGCAGTACTTC.

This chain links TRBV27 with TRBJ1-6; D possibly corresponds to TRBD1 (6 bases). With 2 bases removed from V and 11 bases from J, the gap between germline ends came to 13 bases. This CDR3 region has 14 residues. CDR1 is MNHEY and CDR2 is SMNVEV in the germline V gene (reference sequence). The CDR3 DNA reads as TGTGCCAGCAGTTTAGGAGTTCAGGGGCCACCCCTCCACTTT. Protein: CASSLGVQGPPLHF.

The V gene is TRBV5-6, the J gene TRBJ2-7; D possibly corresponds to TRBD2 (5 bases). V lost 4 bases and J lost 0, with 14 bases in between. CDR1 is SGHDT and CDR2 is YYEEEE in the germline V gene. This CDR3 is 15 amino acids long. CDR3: CASSLVSVSSYEQYF. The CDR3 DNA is TGTGCCAGCAGCCTAGTTAGCGTCTCCTCCTACGAGCAGTACTTC. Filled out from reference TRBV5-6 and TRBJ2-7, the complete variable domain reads DAGVTQSPTHLIKTRGQQVTLRCSPKSGHDTVSWYQQALGQGPQFIFQYYEEEERQRGNFPDRFSGHQFPNYSSELNVNALLLGDSALYLCASSLVSVSSYEQYFGPGTRLTVT.

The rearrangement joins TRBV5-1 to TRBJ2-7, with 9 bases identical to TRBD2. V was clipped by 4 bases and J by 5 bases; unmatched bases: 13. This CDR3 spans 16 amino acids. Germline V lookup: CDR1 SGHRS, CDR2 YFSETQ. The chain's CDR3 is CASSPGLAVMVDEQYF. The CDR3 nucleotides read TGCGCCAGCAGCCCGGGACTAGCAGTTATGGTCGACGAGCAGTACTTC.

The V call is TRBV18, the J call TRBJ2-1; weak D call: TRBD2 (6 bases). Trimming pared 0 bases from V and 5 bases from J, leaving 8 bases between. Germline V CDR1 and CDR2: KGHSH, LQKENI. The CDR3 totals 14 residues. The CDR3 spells CASSPPLANNEQFF. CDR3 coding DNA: TGTGCCAGCTCACCACCCCTAGCGAACAATGAGCAGTTCTTC.

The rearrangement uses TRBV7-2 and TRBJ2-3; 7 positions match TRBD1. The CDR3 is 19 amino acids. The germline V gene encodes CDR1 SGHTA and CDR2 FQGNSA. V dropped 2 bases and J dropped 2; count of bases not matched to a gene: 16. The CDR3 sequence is CASSLRQGAFSRITDTQYF. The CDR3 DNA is TGTGCCAGCAGCTTACGACAGGGCGCCTTTTCCAGAATCACAGATACGCAGTATTTT.

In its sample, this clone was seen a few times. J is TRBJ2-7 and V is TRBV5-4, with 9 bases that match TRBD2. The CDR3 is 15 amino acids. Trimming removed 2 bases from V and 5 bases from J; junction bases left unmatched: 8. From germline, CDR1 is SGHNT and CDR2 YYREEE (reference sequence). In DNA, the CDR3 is TGTGCCAGCAGCTTAGGGGCGGGAGGGCCCAACGAGCAGTACTTC. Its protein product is CASSLGAGGPNEQYF.

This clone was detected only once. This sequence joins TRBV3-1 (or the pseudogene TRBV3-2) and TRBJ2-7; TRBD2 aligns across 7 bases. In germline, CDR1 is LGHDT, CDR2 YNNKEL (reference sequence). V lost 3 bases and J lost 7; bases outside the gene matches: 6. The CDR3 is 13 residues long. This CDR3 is CASSQGGSLEQYF. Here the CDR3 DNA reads TGTGCCAGCAGCCAGGGGGGGTCCTTAGAGCAGTACTTC.

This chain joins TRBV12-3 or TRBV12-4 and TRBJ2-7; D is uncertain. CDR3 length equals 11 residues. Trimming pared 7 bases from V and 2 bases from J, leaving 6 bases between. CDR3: CASTDTYEQYF. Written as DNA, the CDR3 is TGTGCCAGCACGGATACCTACGAGCAGTACTTC.

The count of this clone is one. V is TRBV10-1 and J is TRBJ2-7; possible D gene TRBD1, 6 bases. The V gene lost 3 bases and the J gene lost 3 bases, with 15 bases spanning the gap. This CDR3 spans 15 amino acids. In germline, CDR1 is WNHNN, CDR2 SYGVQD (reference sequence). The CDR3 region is CASSDRPGQNYEQYF. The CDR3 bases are TGCGCCAGCAGTGACCGCCCAGGACAGAACTACGAGCAGTACTTC.

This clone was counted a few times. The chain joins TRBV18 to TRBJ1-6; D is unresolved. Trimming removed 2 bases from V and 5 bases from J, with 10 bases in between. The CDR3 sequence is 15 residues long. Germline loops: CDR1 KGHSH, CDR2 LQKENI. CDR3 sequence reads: CASSPSRTNNSPLHF. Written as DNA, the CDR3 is TGTGCCAGCTCACCATCTCGAACGAATAATTCACCCCTCCACTTT. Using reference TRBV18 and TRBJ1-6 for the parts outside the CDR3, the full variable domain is NAGVMQNPRHLVRRRGQEARLRCSPMKGHSHVYWYRQLPEEGLKFMVYLQKENIIDESGMPKERFSAEFPKEGPSILRIQQVVRGDSAAYFCASSPSRTNNSPLHFGNGTRLTVT.

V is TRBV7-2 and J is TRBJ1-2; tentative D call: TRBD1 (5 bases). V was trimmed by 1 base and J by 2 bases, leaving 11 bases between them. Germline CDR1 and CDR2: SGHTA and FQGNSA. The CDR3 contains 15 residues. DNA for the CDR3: TGTGCCAGCAGCTTAGGAGGGGAGGCGAACTATGGCTACACCTTC. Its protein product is CASSLGGEANYGYTF.

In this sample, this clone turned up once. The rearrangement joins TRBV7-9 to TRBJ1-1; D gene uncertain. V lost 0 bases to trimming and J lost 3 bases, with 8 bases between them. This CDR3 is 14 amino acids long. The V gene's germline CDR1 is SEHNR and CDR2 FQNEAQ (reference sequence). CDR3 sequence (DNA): TGTGCCAGCAGCTTAGCACTGTCTCACACTGAAGCTTTCTTT. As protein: CASSLALSHTEAFF.

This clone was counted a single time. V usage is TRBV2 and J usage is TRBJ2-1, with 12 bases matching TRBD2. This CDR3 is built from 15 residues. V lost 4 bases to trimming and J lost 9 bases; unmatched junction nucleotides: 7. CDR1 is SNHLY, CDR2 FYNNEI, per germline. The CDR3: CASSGRLAGVGEQFF. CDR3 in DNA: TGTGCCAGCAGTGGAAGACTAGCGGGAGTGGGTGAGCAGTTCTTC.